The 28 T cell receptor beta chains given below trace back to one sample, sequenced in a study of tumor and adjacent non-tumor tissue in lung cancer. A modified ARM-PCR protocol with three rounds of nested PCR amplified TCRbeta. TCRdb itself ran the multiplex PCR reads through MiXCR, one entry per CDR3 protein. The top ten hold around 18% of the sample, which has tens of thousands of distinct CDR3 sequences, about 70% seen once. No cell sorting was done before RNA was extracted from the tissue. Sample: lung tumor tissue. The receptor source for this set is a man aged 55 to 70 with non-small cell lung cancer.

This clonotype has a handful of counts. The rearrangement uses TRBV4-2 and TRBJ1-5; D ambiguous. Germline CDR1 is LGHNA and CDR2 is YNFKEQ. The CDR3 totals 13 residues. V was pared by 6 bases and J by 9 bases, with 15 bases between. This CDR3 reads CASSHILGRPQHF. DNA of the CDR3: TGTGCCAGCAGTCACATACTCGGTCGGCCCCAGCATTTT.

The rearrangement links TRBV5-1 to TRBJ2-5, with a weak D call TRBD2 (5 bases). The CDR3 is 12 amino acids. CDR1 is SGHRS and CDR2 is YFSETQ in the germline V gene. Trimming shortened V by 4 bases and J by 5 bases, and 9 bases separated the two germline ends. CDR3 in amino acids: CASSRSGETQYF. The DNA for the CDR3 is TGCGCCAGCAGCAGAAGCGGTGAGACCCAGTACTTC. The variable domain in full, completed from reference TRBV5-1 and TRBJ2-5, reads KAGVTQTPRYLIKTRGQQVTLSCSPISGHRSVSWYQQTPGQGLQFLFEYFSETQRNKGNFPGRFSGRQFSNSRSEMNVSTLELGDSALYLCASSRSGETQYFGPGTRLLVL.

There are a few counts of this clonotype. The rearrangement uses TRBV30 and TRBJ2-1; possibly TRBD1 or TRBD2 for D (5 bases each). The CDR3 length is 14 residues. V was shortened by 2 bases and J by 8 bases, with 16 bases between the two germline ends. The germline V gene encodes CDR1 GTSNPN and CDR2 SVGIG (reference sequence). DNA for the CDR3: TGTGCCTGGAGTCCAGTCGGGACGGGGTATGAGCAGTTCTTC. Its protein product is CAWSPVGTGYEQFF.

On this clonotype: It may be a read error: a sequence one base away is much more abundant. This chain uses TRBV20-1 with TRBJ1-1; D uncertain. The CDR3 runs 15 residues. The V and J ends lost 3 bases and 3 bases respectively, with 17 bases between them. CDR1 is DFQATT and CDR2 is SNEGSKA in the germline V gene (reference sequence). CDR3 sequence reads: CSASDFRQADTEAFF. CDR3 nucleotides: TGCAGTGCTAGCGATTTTCGGCAGGCCGACACTGAAGCTTTCTTT.

With regard to this clonotype: One end of the junction fails to match germline, which may point to a read error. The genes are TRBV12-3 or TRBV12-4 and TRBJ2-7, with D possibly TRBD1 on 5 matching bases. This CDR3 spans 13 amino acids. CDR3 bases: TGTGCCAGCAGTTTAAACAGGACGGGCGAGCAGTACTTT. It encodes CASSLNRTGEQYF.

CDR3 in amino acids: CASKARPGRSHGNTIYF. The DNA for the CDR3 is TGTGCCAGCAAAGCGAGGCCCGGACGGAGCCATGGAAACACCATATATTTT. The V and J genes are TRBV6-5 and TRBJ1-3; no clear D gene. With 7 bases removed from V and 3 bases from J, the gap between germline ends came to 22 bases. Germline V gene sequence: CDR1 MNHEY, CDR2 SVGAGI. The CDR3 sequence is 17 residues long.

A remark on this clonotype: A clone one base away is much larger, so this may be a read error. The chain has TRBV20-1 and TRBJ1-5; D is perhaps TRBD1 (6 bases). Germline V CDR1 and CDR2: DFQATT, SNEGSKA (reference sequence). The CDR3 extends over 15 amino acids. Here the CDR3 reads CSVRRTEGGGQPQHF. CDR3 coding DNA: TGCAGTGTTAGAAGAACCGAAGGGGGTGGGCAGCCCCAGCATTTT.

Within the sample, this clonotype is medium-sized. The V call is TRBV7-3, the J call TRBJ2-7; D perhaps matches TRBD2 (5 bases). The V and J ends lost 2 bases and 4 bases respectively, with 12 bases between them. Germline CDR1 SGHTA, CDR2 FQGTGA. This CDR3 contains 14 residues. The CDR3 region has the DNA TGTGCCAGCAGCTTAGGAGGTCGCGGATACGAGCAGTACTTC. It specifies CASSLGGRGYEQYF.

In this sample, this clonotype turned up many times. The CDR3: CSVQKGGDLSKVEQFF. The CDR3 DNA follows: TGCAGCGTCCAGAAGGGCGGGGACCTGTCGAAGGTTGAGCAGTTCTTC. V and J are TRBV29-1 and TRBJ2-1, with D possibly being TRBD2 (6 bases). Trimming cost V 6 bases and J 9 bases, with 27 bases left between them. This CDR3 has 16 residues. The germline gives CDR1 SQVTM, CDR2 ANQGSEA.

A word on this clonotype: This could be a read error, since a much larger clone is one nucleotide away. The J gene is TRBJ2-5, the V gene TRBV20-1; no clear D gene. The CDR3 is made up of 12 amino acids. Germline V CDR1 and CDR2: DFQATT, SNEGSKA (reference sequence). Trimming pared 5 bases from V and 7 bases from J, leaving 14 bases between. The chain's CDR3 is CSACPNKGTQYF. The CDR3 bases are TGCAGTGCTTGCCCGAATAAGGGGACCCAGTACTTC.

About this clonotype: This may arise from a read error, as a much more abundant clone is one base away. The CDR3 does not close with the conserved phenylalanine or tryptophan, likely indicating a read error. This sequence joins TRBV6-5 and TRBJ2-5, with D perhaps matching TRBD1 (5 bases). Trimming cost V 7 bases and J 7 bases, with 13 bases left between them. The CDR3 totals 12 residues. Germline V gene lookup returns CDR1 MNHEY and CDR2 SVGAGI. The DNA of the CDR3 is TGTGCCAGCAACAGAGCTCAGGGGACCCAGTACCTC. This gives the protein CASNRAQGTQYL.

The chain recombines TRBV5-4 with TRBJ2-2; 8 nucleotides match TRBD2. V shed 4 bases, J shed 7 bases, and the junction held 15 bases outside the gene matches. Germline CDR1 reads SGHNT; CDR2 reads YYREEE (reference sequence). The length of the CDR3 is 17 residues. The CDR3, as DNA: TGTGCCAGCAGCGCGGTTAGGACTAGCTGGACGGGCGGGGAGCTGTTTTTT. It translates to CASSAVRTSWTGGELFF.

The V gene is TRBV7-9, the J gene TRBJ2-1; D ambiguous. The germline V gene has CDR1 SEHNR and CDR2 FQNEAQ (reference sequence). CDR3 length: 13 amino acids. The V end lost 5 bases, the J end lost 7 bases, and 12 bases lay between the germline ends. CDR3 sequence reads: CASSPSSFNEQFF. CDR3 nucleotides: TGTGCCAGCAGCCCCAGTAGCTTTAATGAGCAGTTCTTC.

With regard to this clonotype: Since the CDR3 does not end with the conserved phenylalanine or tryptophan, this likely comes from a read error. The V and J genes are TRBV11-2 and TRBJ2-1; unclear D gene. CDR1 SGHAT and CDR2 FQNNGV come from the germline V gene. The CDR3 is 17 residues long. The CDR3 sequence: CASSLVSGRVAHNEQFL. The CDR3 DNA follows: TGTGCCAGCAGTTTAGTATCGGGTCGGGTAGCCCACAATGAGCAGTTCCTC.

A note on this clonotype: Sequence at one end of the junction differs from germline and may be a read error. The chain uses TRBV6-6 and TRBJ1-2; no reliable D call. The CDR3 covers 15 residues. Germline V gene data show CDR1 as MNHNY and CDR2 as SVGAGI (reference sequence). CDR3 bases: TGTGCCAGCAGTCACCCCACGATTGGGGAGGTTGGCTGCACCTTC. It encodes CASSHPTIGEVGCTF.

The sample holds a few counts of this clonotype. The CDR3 loop is CESRNDGNWGNEQFF. The CDR3 DNA is TGTGAAAGCAGAAATGACGGGAACTGGGGCAATGAGCAGTTCTTC. This rearrangement joins TRBV6-6 to TRBJ2-1, with D perhaps TRBD2 (5 bases). The germline V gene encodes CDR1 MNHNY and CDR2 SVGAGI (reference sequence). CDR3 length: 15 amino acids.

The gene calls are TRBV30 and TRBJ2-1; D is possibly TRBD2 (6 bases). Germline V CDR1 and CDR2: GTSNPN, SVGIG (reference sequence). The CDR3 totals 13 residues. V lost 3 bases, J lost 7 bases, and 13 bases lay in between. The chain's CDR3 is CAWRRTGANEQFF. CDR3 in DNA: TGTGCCTGGAGGCGAACGGGAGCTAATGAGCAGTTCTTC.

This rearrangement joins TRBV11-3 to TRBJ2-5; 12 bases match TRBD2. There are 18 residues in the CDR3. Germline trimming cut 3 bases from V and 5 bases from J; bases unmatched to any gene: 13. Germline values: CDR1 SGHNT, CDR2 YENEEA. The CDR3 region has the DNA TGTGCCAGCAGCTTCGGACTAGCGGGGCTAATCCGGGGGGAGACCCAGTACTTC. Translating gives CASSFGLAGLIRGETQYF.

A few counts support this clonotype. A much larger clone lies a single base off, so this may be a read error. The chain is built from TRBV12-5 and TRBJ2-1, with D perhaps matching TRBD1 (6 bases). The CDR3 runs to 15 residues. Germline V CDR1 and CDR2: LGHNT, FRNRAP. CDR3 region: CVSGLKQGSYNEQFF. The CDR3 bases are TGTGTTAGTGGTTTGAAACAGGGTTCCTACAATGAGCAGTTCTTC.

The chain couples TRBV11-1 to TRBJ1-1; perhaps TRBD1 as D (5 bases). The length of the CDR3 is 17 residues. Trimming took off 2 bases at V and 2 bases at J, with 18 bases between the two ends. CDR1 is SGHAT, CDR2 FQDESV, per germline (reference sequence). CDR3 in amino acids: CASSLSSDSAVNTEAFF. The CDR3 region has the DNA TGTGCCAGCAGCTTATCCAGTGACAGCGCAGTTAACACTGAAGCTTTCTTT.

The rearrangement links TRBV20-1 to TRBJ2-7; D may be TRBD1 (5 bases). Germline V gene sequence: CDR1 DFQATT, CDR2 SNEGSKA (reference sequence). This CDR3 comprises 13 residues. Trimming left V 4 bases short and J 5 bases short, with 15 bases between. Here the CDR3 DNA reads TGCAGTGCTACCCGCGACAGTGATAACGAGCAGTACTTC. This encodes CSATRDSDNEQYF.

A note on this clonotype: An end of the junction does not agree with germline; a read error may underlie this. The V call is TRBV4-2, the J call TRBJ1-5; 7 nucleotides match TRBD1. CDR1 and CDR2 (germline): LGHNA, YNFKEQ. CDR3 length equals 13 residues. The CDR3 nucleotides are TGTGTCAGCAGCCAGGGGGTCAATCAGTCCCAGCATTTT. It encodes CVSSQGVNQSQHF.

The V gene is TRBV2, the J gene TRBJ1-5; D not resolved. This CDR3 spans 16 amino acids. In germline, CDR1 is SNHLY, CDR2 FYNNEI. Trimming shortened V by 5 bases and J by 4 bases, and 18 bases separated the two germline ends. The CDR3 sequence is CASSTLLGDENQPQHF. For the CDR3, the DNA is TGTGCCAGCAGTACACTGCTGGGAGATGAGAATCAGCCCCAGCATTTT. Supplemented by reference TRBV2 and TRBJ1-5, the full variable domain reads EPEVTQTPSHQVTQMGQEVILRCVPISNHLYFYWYRQILGQKVEFLVSFYNNEISEKSEIFDDQFSVERPDGSNFTLKIRSTKLEDSAMYFCASSTLLGDENQPQHFGDGTRLSIL.

Details on this clonotype: A much larger clone sits a single nucleotide away, making a read error possible. This chain uses TRBV12-3 or TRBV12-4 with TRBJ2-3, with 9 bases identical to TRBD1. The CDR3 has 15 residues. V was pared by 6 bases and J by 5 bases, with 9 bases of the junction left unmatched. The CDR3 region has the DNA TGTGCCAGCAGGTCTCGGGACAGGGTGGTAGATACGCAGTATTTT. Translation: CASRSRDRVVDTQYF.

This sequence joins TRBV18 and TRBJ2-5; TRBD2 agrees at 9 bases. V lost 3 bases and J lost 4; bases outside the gene matches: 3. CDR1 and CDR2 (germline): KGHSH, LQKENI. The CDR3 has 14 amino acids. Here the CDR3 reads CASSPSTSGETQYF. DNA of the CDR3: TGTGCCAGCTCACCTTCGACTAGCGGAGAGACCCAGTACTTC. The variable domain in full, with the rest retrieved from reference TRBV18 and TRBJ2-5, is NAGVMQNPRHLVRRRGQEARLRCSPMKGHSHVYWYRQLPEEGLKFMVYLQKENIIDESGMPKERFSAEFPKEGPSILRIQQVVRGDSAAYFCASSPSTSGETQYFGPGTRLLVL.

Worth noting for this clonotype: This may be a read error: a much more frequent sequence differs by one nucleotide. This CDR3 reads CASRPWTGGLDTQYF. DNA of the CDR3: TGTGCCAGCAGGCCCTGGACAGGGGGCCTAGATACGCAGTATTTT. This chain links TRBV28 with TRBJ2-3; 11 nucleotides align to TRBD1. The germline V gene has CDR1 MDHEN and CDR2 SYDVKM. There are 15 residues in the CDR3. Trimming cost V 6 bases and J 5 bases; bases outside gene matches: 7.

The chain's CDR3 is CASSVDTGPYGYTF. CDR3 bases: TGTGCCAGCAGCGTAGATACAGGGCCCTATGGCTACACCTTC. The chain combines TRBV9 with TRBJ1-2, with TRBD1 as a possible D gene (6 bases). V lost 0 bases, J lost 4 bases, and 10 bases lay in between. The CDR3 sequence is 14 residues long. Germline values: CDR1 SGDLS, CDR2 YYNGEE.

Notes on this clonotype: This may be a read error, as it is one base from a much larger clone. V usage is TRBV4-2 and J usage is TRBJ1-6; TRBD1 is a possible D gene (5 bases). V gave up 1 base and J gave up 8 bases, with 15 bases separating them. The germline gives CDR1 LGHNA, CDR2 YNFKEQ. This CDR3 region has 16 residues. CDR3 protein: CASSQVVDTTYSPLHF. In nucleotides, the CDR3 is TGTGCCAGCAGCCAAGTCGTGGACACCACTTATTCACCCCTCCACTTT.